The present T cell receptor beta chain was sequenced within a study of lung T cells in sarcoidosis with Löfgren's syndrome. Looking at the study overall: Löfgren's syndrome patients were the main repertoire analysis focus.

TCRdb re-called the reads through MiXCR, storing one row per CDR3 protein. The table has 50,000 to 65,000 distinct CDR3 sequences, 21% seen once. About this clonotype: A much larger clonotype is one base distant, so this may be a read error.

The clonotype was recovered from a human donor with sarcoidosis (Löfgren's syndrome or another form), or a control subject (not recorded which). Sequencing was carried out using CD4+ T cells from PBMCs.

CDR3 coding DNA: TGTGTCTCGGGACGGGACTCCTACGAGCGGTACTTC. Protein: CVSGRDSYERYF. The chain is built from TRBV28 and TRBJ2-7; TRBD2 is a possible D gene (6 bases). The CDR3 length is 12 residues. In germline, CDR1 is MDHEN, CDR2 SYDVKM.